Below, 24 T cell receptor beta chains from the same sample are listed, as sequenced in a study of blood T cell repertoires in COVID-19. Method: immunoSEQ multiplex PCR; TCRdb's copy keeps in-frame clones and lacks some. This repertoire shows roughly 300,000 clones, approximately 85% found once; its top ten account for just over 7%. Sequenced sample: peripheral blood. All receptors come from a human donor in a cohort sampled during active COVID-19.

CDR3 DNA: TGTGCCAGCCTCGTCCAGGGGGCGGGAAACACCATATATTTT. Translation gives CASLVQGAGNTIYF. The chain carries TRBV2 and TRBJ1-3; TRBD1 agrees at 8 bases. Germline V lookup: CDR1 SNHLY, CDR2 FYNNEI. J was trimmed by 4 bases and V by 8 bases; bases with no gene match: 7. The CDR3 length is 14 residues.

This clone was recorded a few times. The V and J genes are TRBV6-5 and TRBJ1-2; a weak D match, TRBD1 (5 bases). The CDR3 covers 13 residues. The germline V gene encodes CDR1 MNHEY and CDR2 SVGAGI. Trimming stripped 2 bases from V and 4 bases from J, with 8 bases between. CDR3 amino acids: CASSYADSYGYTF. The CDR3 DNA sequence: TGTGCCAGCAGTTACGCCGACAGCTATGGCTACACCTTC.

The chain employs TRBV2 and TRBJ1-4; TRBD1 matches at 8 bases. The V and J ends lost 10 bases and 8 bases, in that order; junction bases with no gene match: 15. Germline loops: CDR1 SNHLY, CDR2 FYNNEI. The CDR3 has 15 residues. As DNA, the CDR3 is TGTGCCATGAAATTAAGGGACAGGACTTTAGAAAAACTGTTTTTT. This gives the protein CAMKLRDRTLEKLFF.

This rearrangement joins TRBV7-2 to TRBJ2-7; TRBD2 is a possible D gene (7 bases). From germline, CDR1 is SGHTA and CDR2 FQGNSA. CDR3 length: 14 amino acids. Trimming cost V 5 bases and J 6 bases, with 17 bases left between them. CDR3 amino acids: CASSPVGGRSEQYF. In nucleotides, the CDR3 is TGTGCCAGCAGCCCCGTCGGGGGGCGGTCCGAGCAGTACTTC.

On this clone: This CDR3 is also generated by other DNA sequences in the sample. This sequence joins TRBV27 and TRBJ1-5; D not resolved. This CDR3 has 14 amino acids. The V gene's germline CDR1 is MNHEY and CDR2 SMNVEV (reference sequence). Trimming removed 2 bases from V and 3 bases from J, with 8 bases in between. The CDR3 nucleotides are TGTGCCAGCAGTTTAAGAGGGATCAATCAGCCCCAGCATTTT. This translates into CASSLRGINQPQHF.

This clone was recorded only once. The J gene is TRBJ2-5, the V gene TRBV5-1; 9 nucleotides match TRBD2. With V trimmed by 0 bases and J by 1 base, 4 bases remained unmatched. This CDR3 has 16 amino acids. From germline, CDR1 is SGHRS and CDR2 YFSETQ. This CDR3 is CASSLGERGVQETQYF. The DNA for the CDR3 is TGCGCCAGCAGCTTGGGGGAGCGGGGGGTCCAAGAGACCCAGTACTTC. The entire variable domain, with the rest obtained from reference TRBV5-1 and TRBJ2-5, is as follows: KAGVTQTPRYLIKTRGQQVTLSCSPISGHRSVSWYQQTPGQGLQFLFEYFSETQRNKGNFPGRFSGRQFSNSRSEMNVSTLELGDSALYLCASSLGERGVQETQYFGPGTRLLVL.

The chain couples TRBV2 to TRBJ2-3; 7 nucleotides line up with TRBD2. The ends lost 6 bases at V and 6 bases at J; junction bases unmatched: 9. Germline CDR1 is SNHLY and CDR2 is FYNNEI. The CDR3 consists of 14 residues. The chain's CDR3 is CASRGGNGGDTQYF. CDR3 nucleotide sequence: TGTGCCAGCAGGGGAGGGAACGGCGGCGATACGCAGTATTTT.

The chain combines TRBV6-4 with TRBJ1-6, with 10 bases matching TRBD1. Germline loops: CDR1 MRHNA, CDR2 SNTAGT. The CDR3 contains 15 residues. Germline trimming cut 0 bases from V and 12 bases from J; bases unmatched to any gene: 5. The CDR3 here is CASSDSGTGDLPLHF. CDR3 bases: TGTGCCAGCAGTGACTCCGGGACAGGGGATTTACCCCTCCACTTT.

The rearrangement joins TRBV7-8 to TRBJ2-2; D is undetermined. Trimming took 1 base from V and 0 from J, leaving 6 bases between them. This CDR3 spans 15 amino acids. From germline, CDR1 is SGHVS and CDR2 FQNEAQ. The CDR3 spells CASSLVNPNTGELFF. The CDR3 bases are TGTGCCAGCAGCTTAGTAAATCCGAACACCGGGGAGCTGTTTTTT.

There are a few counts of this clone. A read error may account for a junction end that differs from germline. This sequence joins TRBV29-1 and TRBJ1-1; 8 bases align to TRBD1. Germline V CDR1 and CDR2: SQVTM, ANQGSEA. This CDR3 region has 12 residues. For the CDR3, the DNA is TGCAGCGTTAAAGACAGGGGCACTGAAGCTTTCTTT. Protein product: CSVKDRGTEAFF.

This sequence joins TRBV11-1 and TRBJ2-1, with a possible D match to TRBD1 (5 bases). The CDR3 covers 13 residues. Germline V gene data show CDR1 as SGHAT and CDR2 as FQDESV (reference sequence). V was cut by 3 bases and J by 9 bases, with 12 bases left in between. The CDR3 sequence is CASSFSYDSEQFF. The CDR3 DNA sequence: TGTGCCAGCAGCTTCTCATATGACAGTGAGCAGTTCTTC.

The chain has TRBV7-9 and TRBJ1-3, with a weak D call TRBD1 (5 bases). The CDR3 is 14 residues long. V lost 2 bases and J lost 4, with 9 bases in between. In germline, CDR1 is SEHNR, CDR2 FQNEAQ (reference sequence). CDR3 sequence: CASSLQGGGNTIYF. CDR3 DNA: TGTGCCAGCAGCTTACAGGGCGGAGGAAACACCATATATTTT.

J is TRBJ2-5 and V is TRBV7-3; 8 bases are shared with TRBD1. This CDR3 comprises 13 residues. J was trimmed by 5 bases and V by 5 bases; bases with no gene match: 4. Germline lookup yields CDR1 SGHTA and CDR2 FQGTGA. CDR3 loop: CASSRRGLETQYF. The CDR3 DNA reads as TGTGCCAGCAGCCGCAGGGGGCTTGAGACCCAGTACTTC.

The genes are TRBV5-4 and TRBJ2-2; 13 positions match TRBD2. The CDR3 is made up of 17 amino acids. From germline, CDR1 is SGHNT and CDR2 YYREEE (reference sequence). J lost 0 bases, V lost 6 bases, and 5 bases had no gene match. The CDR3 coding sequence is TGTGCCAGCACCGGGACTAGCGGGGCCACGAACACCGGGGAGCTGTTTTTT. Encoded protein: CASTGTSGATNTGELFF.

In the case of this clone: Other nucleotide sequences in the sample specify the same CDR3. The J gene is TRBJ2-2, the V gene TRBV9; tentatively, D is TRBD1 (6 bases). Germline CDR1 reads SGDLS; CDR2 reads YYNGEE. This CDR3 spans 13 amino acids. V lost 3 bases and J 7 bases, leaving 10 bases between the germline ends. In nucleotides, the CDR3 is TGTGCCAGCAGCGCACAGGGAAACGGGGAGCTGTTTTTT. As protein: CASSAQGNGELFF. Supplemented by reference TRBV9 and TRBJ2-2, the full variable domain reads DSGVTQTPKHLITATGQRVTLRCSPRSGDLSVYWYQQSLDQGLQFLIQYYNGEERAKGNILERFSAQQFPDLHSELNLSSLELGDSALYFCASSAQGNGELFFGEGSRLTVL.

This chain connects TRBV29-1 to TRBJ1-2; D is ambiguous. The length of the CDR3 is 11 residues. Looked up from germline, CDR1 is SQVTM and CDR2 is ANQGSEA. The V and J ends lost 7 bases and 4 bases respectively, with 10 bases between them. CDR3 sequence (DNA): TGCAGCGAAGAGGCAGCCTATGGCTACACCTTC. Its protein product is CSEEAAYGYTF.

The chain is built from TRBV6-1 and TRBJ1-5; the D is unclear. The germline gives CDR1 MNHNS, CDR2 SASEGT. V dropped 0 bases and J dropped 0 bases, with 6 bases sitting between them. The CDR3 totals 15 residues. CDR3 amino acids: CASSEATVSNQPQHF. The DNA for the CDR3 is TGTGCCAGCAGTGAAGCCACAGTTAGCAATCAGCCCCAGCATTTT.

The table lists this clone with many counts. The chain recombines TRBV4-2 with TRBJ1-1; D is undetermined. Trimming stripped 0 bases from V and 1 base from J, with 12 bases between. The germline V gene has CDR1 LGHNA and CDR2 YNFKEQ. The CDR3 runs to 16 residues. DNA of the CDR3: TGTGCCAGCAGCCAAGAGTCCAGATCAGGGAACACTGAAGCTTTCTTT. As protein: CASSQESRSGNTEAFF.

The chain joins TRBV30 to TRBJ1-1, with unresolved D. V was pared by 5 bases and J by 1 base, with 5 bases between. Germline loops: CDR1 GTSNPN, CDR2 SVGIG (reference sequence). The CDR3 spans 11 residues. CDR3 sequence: CAWLRNTEAFF. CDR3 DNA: TGTGCCTGGCTTCGGAACACTGAAGCTTTCTTT.

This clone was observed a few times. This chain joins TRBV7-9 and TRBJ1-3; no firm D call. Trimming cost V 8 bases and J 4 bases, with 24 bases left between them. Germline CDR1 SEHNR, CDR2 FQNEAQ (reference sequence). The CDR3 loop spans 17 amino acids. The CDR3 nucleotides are TGTGCCAGCGATTTTTCCGCATCGAGAGGGTGGGGAAACACCATATATTTT. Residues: CASDFSASRGWGNTIYF.

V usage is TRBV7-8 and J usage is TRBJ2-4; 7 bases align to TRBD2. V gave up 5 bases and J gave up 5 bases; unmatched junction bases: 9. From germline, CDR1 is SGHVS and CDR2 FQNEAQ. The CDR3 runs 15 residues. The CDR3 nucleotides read TGTGCCAGCAGCGTTGGGGGGGGACGGGAAAACATTCAGTACTTC. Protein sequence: CASSVGGGRENIQYF.

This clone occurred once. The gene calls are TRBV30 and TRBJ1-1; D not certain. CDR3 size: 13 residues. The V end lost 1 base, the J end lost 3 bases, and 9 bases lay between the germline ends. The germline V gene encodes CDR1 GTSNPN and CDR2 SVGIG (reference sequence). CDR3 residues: CAWSGSRYTEAFF. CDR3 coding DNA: TGTGCCTGGAGTGGGAGTAGGTACACTGAAGCTTTCTTT. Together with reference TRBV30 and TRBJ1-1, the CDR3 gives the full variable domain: SQTIHQWPATLVQPVGSPLSLECTVEGTSNPNLYWYRQAAGRGLQLLFYSVGIGQISSEVPQNLSASRPQDRQFILSSKKLLLSDSGFYLCAWSGSRYTEAFFGQGTRLTVV.

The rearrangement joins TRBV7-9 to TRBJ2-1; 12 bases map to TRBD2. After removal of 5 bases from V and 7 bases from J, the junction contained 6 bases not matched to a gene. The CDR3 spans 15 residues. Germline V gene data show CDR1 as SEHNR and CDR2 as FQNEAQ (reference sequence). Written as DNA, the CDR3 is TGTGCCAGCAGCAAAAGGACTAGCGGGGCGAATGAGCAGTTCTTC. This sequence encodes CASSKRTSGANEQFF.

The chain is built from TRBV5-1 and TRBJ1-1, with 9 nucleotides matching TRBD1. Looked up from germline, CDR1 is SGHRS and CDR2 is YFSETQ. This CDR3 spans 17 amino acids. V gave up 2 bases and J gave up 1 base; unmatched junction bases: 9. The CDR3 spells CASSFGKRTGENTEAFF. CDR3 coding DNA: TGCGCCAGCAGCTTTGGGAAACGGACAGGGGAGAACACTGAAGCTTTCTTT.